This TCR beta chain appears in the sequencing data of a study of control samples from healthy donors and cancer patients. Some clones are missing from TCRdb's copy, which holds only in-frame ones; the method was immunoSEQ multiplex PCR. The sample holds about 89,000 clones, roughly 86% seen once. Sample: blood. The TCR comes from a young man in good health.

The CDR3 sequence: CASIQDSVGNEQFF. CDR3 DNA: TGTGCCAGCATTCAAGACTCGGTCGGGAATGAGCAGTTCTTC. The J gene is TRBJ2-1, the V gene TRBV2; no clear D. Trimming removed 7 bases at V and 7 bases at J, with 17 bases between. The CDR3 sequence is 14 residues long. The germline V gene encodes CDR1 SNHLY and CDR2 FYNNEI.